These 32 T cell receptor beta chains were all obtained from the same sample, sequenced in a study of Ad26.COV2.S vaccination and SARS-CoV-2 variants (dated by TCRdb to 2020 to 2022). This specimen's treatment or condition label, interpreted: 15 to 20 received Ad26.COV2.S at low or high dose, single or two shots; roughly 5 received placebo; per-sample allocation not given. For vaccine and placebo recipients, repertoires were sequenced using samples collected on day 63 after the first injection. The library was built by means of the immunoSEQ multiplex PCR assay. Here the immuneACCESS table is served through TCRdb, limited to in-frame sequences with V and J called. Missing clones are a known gap in these copies; in checked studies unresolved V genes cover under half, and the rest lacks a known reason. The sample yields a few hundred thousand clones; approximately 83% were counted once. Clones ranked in the top ten supply just under 7.5% of the sample.

Sequences were derived from peripheral blood, sampled in a trial of Ad26.COV2.S vaccine versus placebo. The receptors stem from a person between 18 and 65 years old who received the Ad26.COV2.S COVID-19 vaccine or a placebo.

The gene calls are TRBV27 and TRBJ2-7; no clear D. Per germline, CDR1 MNHEY and CDR2 SMNVEV (reference sequence). The CDR3 extends over 15 amino acids. Trimming shortened V by 4 bases and J by 0 bases, and 13 bases separated the two germline ends. Here the CDR3 reads CASSSSSSSSYEQYF. The CDR3 nucleotides read TGTGCCAGCAGTTCCTCGTCCAGCAGCTCCTACGAGCAGTACTTC.

The rearrangement uses TRBV19 and TRBJ1-1; D is possibly TRBD1 (5 bases). Looked up from germline, CDR1 is LNHDA and CDR2 is SQIVND (reference sequence). Trimming removed 7 bases from V and 1 base from J, with 13 bases in between. The CDR3 has 14 amino acids. CDR3 DNA sequence: TGTGCCAGTATGGAGTTTCAGGGGAACACTGAAGCTTTCTTT. The encoded protein is CASMEFQGNTEAFF.

The gene calls are TRBV25-1 and TRBJ1-1; tentative D call: TRBD1 (5 bases). Trimming removed 3 bases from V and 7 bases from J, with 15 bases in between. CDR1 is MGHDK, CDR2 SYGVNS, per germline. This CDR3 spans 14 amino acids. The CDR3 nucleotides read TGTGCCAGCAGTGAGGGGGGGTCCTTCTATGAAGCTTTCTTT. Amino acids: CASSEGGSFYEAFF. The full variable domain, in which reference TRBV25-1 and TRBJ1-1 provide the parts outside the CDR3, is EADIYQTPRYLVIGTGKKITLECSQTMGHDKMYWYQQDPGMELHLIHYSYGVNSTEKGDLSSESTVSRIRTEHFPLTLESARPSHTSQYLCASSEGGSFYEAFFGQGTRLTVV.

This clone has just a few counts. This chain connects TRBV18 to TRBJ1-2; D call uncertain. The CDR3 has 18 residues. Deletions cut 4 bases from V and 0 bases from J, with 21 bases between. Germline lookup yields CDR1 KGHSH and CDR2 LQKENI. The CDR3 coding sequence is TGTGCCAGCTCACATAAAGGACCACAGCGCGTAACTAACTATGGCTACACCTTC. Protein: CASSHKGPQRVTNYGYTF.

The rearrangement joins TRBV28 to TRBJ2-7; a weak D match, TRBD2 (5 bases). CDR1 is MDHEN, CDR2 SYDVKM, per germline. The CDR3 consists of 13 residues. V was clipped by 1 base and J by 7 bases, with 11 bases between them. CDR3: CASSLSRRGEQYF. Written as DNA, the CDR3 is TGTGCCAGCAGTTTATCAAGGCGAGGGGAGCAGTACTTC.

J is TRBJ2-7 and V is TRBV11-3, with 7 bases matching TRBD2. The ends lost 5 bases at V and 2 bases at J; junction bases unmatched: 12. The CDR3 runs 16 residues. Germline values: CDR1 SGHNT, CDR2 YENEEA. The CDR3 here is CASSGGGGRGTYEQYF. DNA for the CDR3: TGTGCCAGCAGCGGGGGGGGTGGACGAGGAACCTACGAGCAGTACTTC.

The V call is TRBV27, the J call TRBJ2-1; D gene unclear. The CDR3 totals 14 residues. Trimming pared 8 bases from V and 2 bases from J, leaving 13 bases between. Germline CDR1 is MNHEY and CDR2 is SMNVEV (reference sequence). The CDR3 spells CASSRVAAYNEQFF. CDR3 nucleotide sequence: TGTGCCAGCTCTCGGGTTGCGGCCTACAATGAGCAGTTCTTC.

The chain employs TRBV29-1 and TRBJ1-1; tentatively, D is TRBD1 (6 bases). V lost 4 bases and J 2 bases, leaving 14 bases between the germline ends. The CDR3 is 14 residues long. Germline V gene lookup returns CDR1 SQVTM and CDR2 ANQGSEA. CDR3 loop: CSVGSGEENTEAFF. Here the CDR3 DNA reads TGCAGCGTTGGGTCAGGGGAGGAAAACACTGAAGCTTTCTTT.

The chain employs TRBV2 and TRBJ2-1; the D is unclear. This CDR3 has 14 amino acids. Germline values: CDR1 SNHLY, CDR2 FYNNEI. V lost 5 bases, J lost 0 bases, and 8 bases lay in between. CDR3 DNA: TGTGCCAGCAGTCCCGGCGTCTCCTACAATGAGCAGTTCTTC. Encoded protein: CASSPGVSYNEQFF.

This sequence joins TRBV11-2 and TRBJ1-1; tentatively, D is TRBD1 (6 bases). The ends were cut back, 1 base at V and 9 bases at J, with 12 bases in the middle. Germline V gene data show CDR1 as SGHAT and CDR2 as FQNNGV. This CDR3 is built from 13 residues. CDR3 in DNA: TGTGCCAGCAGCTTAGGGCCCGGGACAAAAGCTTTCTTT. Amino acid sequence: CASSLGPGTKAFF.

This rearrangement joins TRBV3-1 (or the pseudogene TRBV3-2) to TRBJ2-5; no clear D. Per the germline V gene, CDR1 is LGHDT and CDR2 is YNNKEL (reference sequence). CDR3 size: 15 residues. V gave up 1 base and J gave up 5 bases, with 14 bases separating them. Here the CDR3 reads CASSQGHLIRETQYF. The DNA of the CDR3 is TGTGCCAGCAGCCAAGGCCATTTGATCCGGGAGACCCAGTACTTC.

The chain combines TRBV28 with TRBJ1-5; D is ambiguous. The ends were cut back, 7 bases at V and 3 bases at J, with 7 bases in the middle. Germline V gene data show CDR1 as MDHEN and CDR2 as SYDVKM. The CDR3 contains 12 residues. CDR3 DNA sequence: TGTGCCAGCACGATGGACAATCAGCCCCAGCATTTT. Translation: CASTMDNQPQHF.

J is TRBJ2-1 and V is TRBV19; D is possibly TRBD2 (7 bases). Per the germline V gene, CDR1 is LNHDA and CDR2 is SQIVND (reference sequence). With 2 bases removed from V and 4 bases from J, the gap between germline ends came to 21 bases. CDR3 size: 18 residues. CDR3 sequence reads: CASSIRVVGGRGYNEQFF. The CDR3 nucleotides are TGTGCCAGTAGTATAAGGGTCGTGGGGGGGCGAGGTTACAATGAGCAGTTCTTC. The variable domain in full, with the rest retrieved from reference TRBV19 and TRBJ2-1, is DGGITQSPKYLFRKEGQNVTLSCEQNLNHDAMYWYRQDPGQGLRLIYYSQIVNDFQKGDIAEGYSVSREKKESFPLTVTSAQKNPTAFYLCASSIRVVGGRGYNEQFFGPGTRLTVL.

The rearrangement links TRBV5-1 to TRBJ1-4; D possibly corresponds to TRBD1 (5 bases). Trimming removed 4 bases at V and 8 bases at J, with 12 bases between. The CDR3 extends over 13 amino acids. Looked up from germline, CDR1 is SGHRS and CDR2 is YFSETQ. The DNA for the CDR3 is TGCGCCAGCAGCGGGGACGGTGGGGAAAAACTGTTTTTT. Translating gives CASSGDGGEKLFF.

The chain carries TRBV6-5 and TRBJ2-7; D gene ambiguous. The germline gives CDR1 MNHEY, CDR2 SVGAGI. V gave up 5 bases and J gave up 2 bases, with 7 bases separating them. The CDR3 contains 12 residues. CDR3 protein: CASSTKTYEQYF. CDR3 nucleotides: TGTGCCAGCAGTACAAAAACCTACGAGCAGTACTTC.

This chain connects TRBV3-1 (or the pseudogene TRBV3-2) to TRBJ2-1, with D unresolved. The CDR3 loop spans 14 amino acids. The ends were cut back, 0 bases at V and 0 bases at J, with 3 bases in the middle. Germline V gene lookup returns CDR1 LGHDT and CDR2 YNNKEL (reference sequence). The CDR3 here is CASSQDSSYNEQFF. CDR3 coding DNA: TGTGCCAGCAGCCAAGACAGCTCCTACAATGAGCAGTTCTTC.

This chain connects TRBV4-1 to TRBJ2-1; D possibly uses TRBD1 or TRBD2 (6 bases each). The CDR3 runs 17 residues. Germline V gene sequence: CDR1 MGHRA, CDR2 YSYEKL. Trimming pared 4 bases from V and 8 bases from J, leaving 24 bases between. CDR3 region: CASSLEGSGSGAHEQFF. As DNA, the CDR3 is TGCGCCAGCAGCCTCGAGGGGTCTGGTTCGGGGGCCCATGAGCAGTTCTTC.

The rearrangement links TRBV19 to TRBJ1-4; a possible D gene is TRBD1 (5 bases). Germline V CDR1 and CDR2: LNHDA, SQIVND (reference sequence). The V and J ends lost 7 bases and 3 bases respectively, with 9 bases between them. The CDR3 sequence is 13 residues long. The CDR3 DNA follows: TGTGCCAGTACCCGACAGTCTAATGAAAAACTGTTTTTT. This translates into CASTRQSNEKLFF.

The CDR3 DNA reads TGTGCCAGCAAGAGGCAGGGTGTCTATGGCTACACCTTC. This translates into CASKRQGVYGYTF. This sequence joins TRBV6-5 and TRBJ1-2, with a tentative D call TRBD1 (5 bases). The CDR3 is made up of 13 amino acids. Germline CDR1 MNHEY, CDR2 SVGAGI. The ends were cut back, 7 bases at V and 4 bases at J, with 13 bases in the middle.

The chain uses TRBV5-4 and TRBJ1-2; tentative D call: TRBD1 (5 bases). Germline values: CDR1 SGHNT, CDR2 YYREEE (reference sequence). V was cut by 4 bases and J by 3 bases, with 16 bases left in between. This CDR3 contains 15 residues. Here the CDR3 DNA reads TGTGCCAGCAGCCCCGCGTTGGGGGATCACTATGGCTACACCTTC. It encodes CASSPALGDHYGYTF.

The rearrangement uses TRBV5-1 and TRBJ1-2; TRBD1 might be the D (6 bases). V lost 1 base and J lost 8, with 12 bases in between. Germline CDR1 and CDR2: SGHRS and YFSETQ. The CDR3 extends over 13 amino acids. This chain's CDR3 is CASSLIQGRGYTF. CDR3 coding DNA: TGCGCCAGCAGCTTGATACAGGGCCGGGGCTACACCTTC.

The rearrangement links TRBV13 to TRBJ2-3, with D perhaps matching TRBD2 (7 bases). The CDR3 covers 17 residues. V was pared by 1 base and J by 2 bases, with 16 bases between. From germline, CDR1 is PRHDT and CDR2 FYEKMQ (reference sequence). CDR3 sequence (DNA): TGTGCCAGCAGCTTAGTATCGGGGGGCTCATTCACAGATACGCAGTATTTT. This codes for CASSLVSGGSFTDTQYF.

The chain is built from TRBV6-2 or TRBV6-3 and TRBJ2-1; TRBD2 matches at 8 bases. The CDR3 is 15 residues long. Trimming cost V 1 base and J 8 bases; bases outside gene matches: 7. CDR1 and CDR2 from the germline V gene are MNHEY and SVGEGT. In nucleotides, the CDR3 is TGTGCCAGCAGTTACTACCGGACTAGCCCGGATGAGCAGTTCTTC. Protein sequence: CASSYYRTSPDEQFF.

The chain carries TRBV9 and TRBJ2-1; 7 bases agree with TRBD2. Germline V gives CDR1 SGDLS, CDR2 YYNGEE. V lost 3 bases and J lost 10; bases outside the gene matches: 16. This CDR3 is built from 16 residues. The DNA of the CDR3 is TGTGCCAGCAGCGCCCGTTGGGGGACTACAAGGGGAGAGCAGTTCTTC. Protein sequence: CASSARWGTTRGEQFF.

V gene TRBV24-1 combines with J gene TRBJ2-7; 9 nucleotides agree with TRBD1. This CDR3 is 16 amino acids long. The germline CDR1 and CDR2 sequences are KGHDR and SFDVKD. Trimming took 3 bases from V and 2 from J; bases not matched to a gene: 7. CDR3 nucleotides: TGTGCCACCAGTGATATCTGGGGACAGGGAACCTACGAGCAGTACTTC. Protein product: CATSDIWGQGTYEQYF.

CDR3 in DNA: TGTGCCAGTAGTCCAAAATTCGGCCGTTTTGTCGAGCAGTACTTC. This codes for CASSPKFGRFVEQYF. The chain combines TRBV19 with TRBJ2-7; D not certain. The CDR3 runs 15 residues. Germline V gene sequence: CDR1 LNHDA, CDR2 SQIVND (reference sequence). V lost 5 bases and J 6 bases, leaving 20 bases between the germline ends.

This clone has only a few counts. J is TRBJ1-1 and V is TRBV11-1; D call uncertain. Trimming cost V 3 bases and J 2 bases, with 7 bases left between them. The CDR3 covers 13 residues. Germline V gene sequence: CDR1 SGHAT, CDR2 FQDESV (reference sequence). In DNA, the CDR3 is TGTGCCAGCAGCTTCGCAACCAACACTGAAGCTTTCTTT. Protein: CASSFATNTEAFF.

This clone was counted between two and nine times. This sequence joins TRBV4-2 and TRBJ2-3; no clear D gene. Germline CDR1 LGHNA, CDR2 YNFKEQ. The CDR3 extends over 16 amino acids. V was clipped by 4 bases and J by 0 bases, with 14 bases between them. The CDR3 DNA sequence: TGTGCCAGCAGCCTTGGAGACATCGGTAGCACAGATACGCAGTATTTT. Amino acids: CASSLGDIGSTDTQYF.

This clone showed up just a few times. For the CDR3, the DNA is TGTGCCAGCTCACTGTCGACAGGGATGGTCTCTGGAAACACCATATATTTT. Its translation: CASSLSTGMVSGNTIYF. The chain uses TRBV18 and TRBJ1-3, with 7 bases that match TRBD1. CDR1 and CDR2 from the germline V gene are KGHSH and LQKENI. The CDR3 runs 17 residues. V shed 4 bases, J shed 0 bases, and the junction held 9 bases outside the gene matches.

The chain joins TRBV19 to TRBJ1-2; TRBD1 matches 9 bases. Germline CDR1 is LNHDA and CDR2 is SQIVND (reference sequence). Losses at the gene ends were 2 bases for V and 5 bases for J; bases not matched to a gene: 12. The CDR3 is 17 amino acids. In DNA, the CDR3 is TGTGCCAGTAGTATAAGGTGGGACAGGGACCCTCGGTATGGCTACACCTTC. Amino acid sequence: CASSIRWDRDPRYGYTF.

CDR3 DNA: TGTGCCAGCAGCCCCAGAGGGAGACGGGCGACCTACGAGCAGTACTTC. This codes for CASSPRGRRATYEQYF. V and J are TRBV21-1 and TRBJ2-7; the table gives TRBD2 as D, unverified against the DNA. TRBV21-1 is recorded as a pseudogene. The CDR3 consists of 16 residues.

V usage is TRBV7-8 and J usage is TRBJ1-1; 7 nucleotides line up with TRBD1. Per the germline V gene, CDR1 is SGHVS and CDR2 is FQNEAQ. The J segment lost 3 bases and the V segment lost 5 bases, leaving 6 bases of the junction unmatched. The CDR3 is 14 amino acids. The CDR3 DNA sequence: TGTGCCAGCAGCGCTCTGACAGGGTACACTGAAGCTTTCTTT. It codes for CASSALTGYTEAFF.